This TCR beta chain was captured by sequencing in a study of cytomegalovirus exposure and HLA in healthy donors. The PCR used 60 Vbeta and 13 Jbeta primers. Profiling relied on immunoSEQ multiplex PCR, and the TCRdb table lists in-frame clones only, not all of them. The repertoire has around 150,000 clones, roughly 72% of them found once; the top ten carry about 7%. The CDR3 covers 18 residues. The germline gives CDR1 SGHTA, CDR2 FQGNSA. With V trimmed by 5 bases and J by 6 bases, 11 bases remained unmatched. The rearrangement joins TRBV7-2 to TRBJ2-3, with 16 bases that match TRBD2. This TCR was sampled from a man aged 40-49 years in good health and CMV-seropositive. The sequencing sample was made of PBMCs. CDR3 sequence: CASSPHGTSGGGSDTQYF. CDR3 coding DNA: TGTGCCAGCAGCCCCCACGGGACTAGCGGGGGGGGATCGGATACGCAGTATTTT.